This T cell receptor beta chain is from a study of regulatory T cells in long-lasting Graves disease. The CDR3 has 14 amino acids. Study-level points and caveats: Favored usage of TRBV28, TRBJ1-2 and TRBJ2-5 was recorded in persistent disease.

The time point: newly diagnosed GD, antithyroid drugs for less than 3 months. PBMCs were the source of the RNA used for TCR sequencing. An endocrinology department in Xi'an, China, supplied the patients. On this clonotype itself: What it binds is not known. This likely came from a read error, as a far larger clone is one base away.

In building TCR beta libraries, iRepertoire HTBI primers were used together with Arm-PCR of CDR3 regions. MiXCR was run by TCRdb on the multiplex PCR reads, yielding one entry per CDR3 protein. Of about 310,000 distinct CDR3 sequences in the sample, 18% were seen once. The gene calls are TRBV12-3 or TRBV12-4 and TRBJ2-5; 8 nucleotides match TRBD1. Material: peripheral blood mononuclear cells (PBMCs), obtained at new diagnosis, from a patient treated with antithyroid drugs. The clonotype originates from a female donor with Graves disease. The CDR3, as DNA: TGTGCCAGCTGGACAGGGAGGTCCTACAATGAGCAGCTCTTC. Amino acids: CASWTGRSYNEQLF.